These 31 T cell receptor beta chains were all obtained from the same sample, sequenced in a study of T-cell reconstitution after alpha-beta-depleted transplantation in children. The authors prepared the TCRbeta library with unique molecular identifiers. TCRdb called the PCR reads again in MiXCR, with one record for every CDR3 protein. The sample yields under 70,000 distinct CDR3 sequences, under 13% seen once. The sample in question was PBMCs, obtained before TCRalphabeta/CD19-depleted stem cell transplant. The receptors come from a boy younger than 18 with acute myeloid leukemia, due to receive a stem cell transplant.

This clonotype was seen at least ten times. This chain uses TRBV20-1 with TRBJ1-5; D is perhaps TRBD1 (5 bases). CDR3 length: 14 residues. Trimming shortened V by 7 bases and J by 0 bases, and 13 bases separated the two germline ends. CDR1 is DFQATT, CDR2 SNEGSKA, per germline (reference sequence). The CDR3 DNA sequence: TGCAGTGGTAGTGGGGGAAATAGCAATCAGCCCCAGCATTTT. Translating it yields CSGSGGNSNQPQHF.

This clonotype was counted ten times or more. This chain connects TRBV7-2 to TRBJ2-3, with D possibly being TRBD2 (6 bases). The CDR3 loop spans 15 amino acids. Germline V gene lookup returns CDR1 SGHTA and CDR2 FQGNSA. The germline V and J ends were trimmed by 2 bases and 0 bases, with 9 bases remaining between them. CDR3 amino acids: CASSLRRGSTDTQYF. CDR3 coding DNA: TGTGCCAGCAGCTTACGTCGGGGGAGCACAGATACGCAGTATTTT.

This clonotype was recorded many times. The V gene is TRBV12-3 or TRBV12-4, the J gene TRBJ1-3; tentative D call: TRBD1 (5 bases). This CDR3 is built from 14 residues. V gave up 6 bases and J gave up 2 bases, with 11 bases separating them. The CDR3 loop reads CASSPFRAGNTIYF. CDR3 in DNA: TGTGCCAGCAGCCCGTTCAGGGCTGGAAACACCATATATTTT.

This clonotype was picked up many times. The chain carries TRBV10-2 and TRBJ1-1; D is perhaps TRBD1 (5 bases). In germline, CDR1 is WSHSY, CDR2 SAAADI. V was shortened by 8 bases and J by 0 bases, with 16 bases between the two germline ends. This CDR3 region has 15 residues. The CDR3 DNA follows: TGCGCCAGCGTACGGGACGGGCCCTTGAACACTGAAGCTTTCTTT. This translates into CASVRDGPLNTEAFF.

In this sample, this clonotype turned up many times. This chain's CDR3 is CASSLVAGGKETQYF. For the CDR3, the DNA is TGCGCCAGCAGCTTGGTAGCAGGCGGAAAAGAGACCCAGTACTTC. V gene TRBV5-1 combines with J gene TRBJ2-5, with D hard to call. Germline V gene lookup returns CDR1 SGHRS and CDR2 YFSETQ. The ends were cut back, 0 bases at V and 3 bases at J, with 12 bases in the middle. The CDR3 runs to 15 residues.

This clonotype occurred many times. V usage is TRBV12-3 or TRBV12-4 and J usage is TRBJ1-5, with a possible D match to TRBD1 (6 bases). This CDR3 contains 15 residues. V was pared by 6 bases and J by 5 bases, with 17 bases between. The chain's CDR3 is CASRQQGFWDQPQHF. The CDR3, as DNA: TGTGCCAGCAGACAACAGGGATTCTGGGATCAGCCCCAGCATTTT.

Ten or more counts support this clonotype. This sequence joins TRBV12-3 or TRBV12-4 and TRBJ2-7; TRBD2 agrees at 9 bases. The CDR3 is 15 residues long. With 5 bases clipped from V and 0 bases from J, the junction kept 5 bases outside the gene matches. The CDR3 loop is CASSPLAGPSYEQYF. CDR3 nucleotide sequence: TGTGCCAGCAGTCCCCTAGCGGGACCCTCCTACGAGCAGTACTTC.

The rearrangement uses TRBV12-3 or TRBV12-4 and TRBJ2-2, with 11 bases identical to TRBD2. The CDR3 covers 17 residues. The V gene end was trimmed by 1 base and the J gene end by 2 bases; junction bases not matched to a gene: 3. CDR3 sequence: CASSLVAGGQNTGELFF. For the CDR3, the DNA is TGTGCCAGCAGTTTAGTAGCGGGGGGGCAAAACACCGGGGAGCTGTTTTTT.

This clonotype was seen ten or more times. This chain uses TRBV20-1 with TRBJ2-2; D may correspond to TRBD1 or TRBD2 (6 bases each). From germline, CDR1 is DFQATT and CDR2 SNEGSKA (reference sequence). Trimming took off 3 bases at V and 3 bases at J, with 14 bases between the two ends. This CDR3 is built from 15 residues. The CDR3 sequence is CSARDRGLYTGELFF. DNA for the CDR3: TGCAGTGCTAGGGACCGGGGGCTTTACACCGGGGAGCTGTTTTTT.

This rearrangement joins TRBV7-2 to TRBJ1-2, with D unclear. This CDR3 spans 14 amino acids. Germline CDR1 is SGHTA and CDR2 is FQGNSA. V lost 3 bases and J lost 2, with 10 bases in between. In DNA form, the CDR3 reads TGTGCCAGCAGCTTCTGGGGTGCGAACTATGGCTACACCTTC. Its protein is CASSFWGANYGYTF.

This clonotype has a count of ten or more. The chain has TRBV6-2 or TRBV6-3 and TRBJ2-1, with 12 bases identical to TRBD2. The junction had 8 bases not matched to a gene; V was cut back by 4 bases and J by 7 bases. The CDR3 has 16 residues. CDR1 is MNHEY and CDR2 is SVGEGT in the germline V gene. The CDR3 nucleotides read TGTGCCAGCAGTTCAAGACTAGCGGGAGTCGGAAATGAGCAGTTCTTC. It codes for CASSSRLAGVGNEQFF.

This clonotype was observed at least ten times. The rearrangement joins TRBV5-1 to TRBJ2-1; the match to TRBD2 covers 10 bases. The CDR3 extends over 15 amino acids. With 3 bases clipped from V and 5 bases from J, the junction kept 5 bases outside the gene matches. Per germline, CDR1 SGHRS and CDR2 YFSETQ. The CDR3 sequence is CASSWKAGGDNEQFF. CDR3 sequence (DNA): TGCGCCAGCAGCTGGAAAGCGGGGGGGGACAATGAGCAGTTCTTC. Complete variable domain (other parts from reference TRBV5-1 and TRBJ2-1): KAGVTQTPRYLIKTRGQQVTLSCSPISGHRSVSWYQQTPGQGLQFLFEYFSETQRNKGNFPGRFSGRQFSNSRSEMNVSTLELGDSALYLCASSWKAGGDNEQFFGPGTRLTVL.

There are many counts of this clonotype. This chain connects TRBV6-1 to TRBJ1-4; maybe TRBD1 (5 bases). In germline, CDR1 is MNHNS, CDR2 SASEGT. Trimming pared 5 bases from V and 5 bases from J, leaving 15 bases between. The CDR3 runs 15 residues. The CDR3 coding sequence is TGTGCCAGCAGTCCCCCGGGCAGGGAGAATGAAAAACTGTTTTTT. It translates to CASSPPGRENEKLFF.

This clonotype came up many times. This chain links TRBV7-9 with TRBJ2-1; D unresolved. CDR3 length equals 17 residues. Trimming pared 4 bases from V and 0 bases from J, leaving 16 bases between. Per germline, CDR1 SEHNR and CDR2 FQNEAQ (reference sequence). CDR3: CASSSGLGPSSYNEQFF. The CDR3 nucleotides are TGTGCCAGCAGCTCCGGCCTAGGGCCAAGCTCCTACAATGAGCAGTTCTTC.

This clonotype was recorded at least ten times. The chain is built from TRBV11-2 and TRBJ1-2, with a weak D call TRBD1 (5 bases). Trimming stripped 5 bases from V and 6 bases from J, with 10 bases between. Germline V CDR1 and CDR2: SGHAT, FQNNGV. This CDR3 has 12 amino acids. The CDR3 loop reads CASSVQGNGYTF. CDR3 nucleotide sequence: TGTGCCAGCAGCGTCCAGGGAAATGGCTACACCTTC.

In its sample, this clonotype was seen many times. The V call is TRBV10-3, the J call TRBJ2-1, with D possibly being TRBD2 (5 bases). V lost 6 bases, J lost 6 bases, and 18 bases lay in between. Germline lookup yields CDR1 ENHRY and CDR2 SYGVKD. This CDR3 has 15 amino acids. The CDR3 is CAISPGLSPRNEQFF. CDR3 bases: TGTGCCATCAGCCCTGGACTTTCACCCCGCAATGAGCAGTTCTTC.

In its sample, this clonotype was seen a few times. This chain connects TRBV27 to TRBJ2-7; 7 positions match TRBD1. Trimming cost V 4 bases and J 6 bases; bases outside gene matches: 9. The CDR3 is 14 residues long. Germline V gene lookup returns CDR1 MNHEY and CDR2 SMNVEV (reference sequence). The CDR3 bases are TGTGCCAGCAGTTCGTTGACAGGGATGGGCGAGCAGTACTTC. It yields the protein CASSSLTGMGEQYF.

This clonotype was counted at least ten times. The chain recombines TRBV7-6 with TRBJ2-3, with D possibly being TRBD1 or TRBD2 (6 bases each). V was cut by 3 bases and J by 1 base, with 14 bases left in between. This CDR3 comprises 16 residues. In germline, CDR1 is SGHVS, CDR2 FNYEAQ. The CDR3 bases are TGTGCCAGCAGCTTGGGGTCGGGGGCCCGCACAGATACGCAGTATTTT. It codes for CASSLGSGARTDTQYF. The full variable domain, completed using reference TRBV7-6 and TRBJ2-3, is GAGVSQSPRYKVTKRGQDVALRCDPISGHVSLYWYRQALGQGPEFLTYFNYEAQQDKSGLPNDRFSAERPEGSISTLTIQRTEQRDSAMYRCASSLGSGARTDTQYFGPGTRLTVL.

This clonotype occurred many times. The chain combines TRBV6-5 with TRBJ2-3; 7 positions agree with TRBD2. After removal of 4 bases from V and 4 bases from J, the junction contained 14 bases not matched to a gene. Germline-derived CDR1 and CDR2 are MNHEY and SVGAGI. This CDR3 has 17 amino acids. CDR3 sequence: CASSLTTGTTAPDTQYF. The DNA for the CDR3 is TGTGCCAGCAGTTTAACGACCGGGACTACCGCTCCAGATACGCAGTATTTT.

This clonotype was counted ten times or more. CDR3 residues: CASSRGQVSYEQYF. For the CDR3, the DNA is TGTGCCAGCTCCAGGGGACAGGTATCCTACGAGCAGTACTTC. The chain joins TRBV25-1 to TRBJ2-7; 8 bases are shared with TRBD1. CDR1 is MGHDK, CDR2 SYGVNS, per germline. Unmatched junction bases numbered 7, after V lost 8 bases and J lost 1 base. The CDR3 length is 14 residues.

This clonotype has at least ten counts. The gene calls are TRBV6-5 and TRBJ1-6; the D is unclear. Per germline, CDR1 MNHEY and CDR2 SVGAGI. V was cut by 6 bases and J by 7 bases, with 10 bases left in between. This CDR3 is 13 amino acids long. DNA for the CDR3: TGTGCCAGCAGACGAGGCGAAAATTCACCCCTCCACTTT. Translating it yields CASRRGENSPLHF.

This clonotype was counted ten times or more. The chain combines TRBV5-6 with TRBJ1-1; no firm D call. The V and J ends lost 4 bases and 1 base respectively, with 11 bases between them. From germline, CDR1 is SGHDT and CDR2 YYEEEE. CDR3 length: 14 amino acids. CDR3 nucleotides: TGTGCCAGCAGCCCAGGTGGGCAGAACACTGAAGCTTTCTTT. This sequence encodes CASSPGGQNTEAFF.

The genes are TRBV12-3 or TRBV12-4 and TRBJ2-1; 10 bases fit TRBD2. This CDR3 region has 19 residues. J was trimmed by 0 bases and V by 3 bases; bases with no gene match: 11. CDR3 region: CASSLPTSGVQSSYNEQFF. CDR3 nucleotides: TGTGCCAGCAGTTTGCCAACTAGCGGGGTCCAGAGCTCCTACAATGAGCAGTTCTTC.

This clonotype has a count of ten or more. The chain employs TRBV27 and TRBJ2-3; D is perhaps TRBD2 (6 bases). Germline V lookup: CDR1 MNHEY, CDR2 SMNVEV (reference sequence). The CDR3 length is 16 residues. The V gene lost 1 base and the J gene lost 2 bases, with 13 bases spanning the gap. CDR3 amino acids: CASSLYGRGYTDTQYF. CDR3 DNA sequence: TGTGCCAGCAGTTTATACGGGCGGGGCTACACAGATACGCAGTATTTT.

This clonotype showed up many times. V and J are TRBV11-2 and TRBJ2-6; TRBD2 aligns across 8 bases. The V and J ends lost 3 bases and 1 base, in that order; junction bases with no gene match: 8. Germline lookup yields CDR1 SGHAT and CDR2 FQNNGV. CDR3 length equals 18 residues. The CDR3: CASSFPTSGGSGANVLTF. Written as DNA, the CDR3 is TGTGCCAGCAGCTTTCCTACTAGCGGAGGGTCTGGGGCCAACGTCCTGACTTTC.

This clonotype was counted many times. The CDR3 DNA sequence: TGTGCCAGCAGTGGGACGGTTTATGGCTACACCTTC. It codes for CASSGTVYGYTF. The V gene is TRBV7-2, the J gene TRBJ1-2, with a possible D match to TRBD1 (5 bases). CDR3 length: 12 amino acids. Per the germline V gene, CDR1 is SGHTA and CDR2 is FQGNSA. The germline V and J ends were trimmed by 6 bases and 5 bases, with 10 bases remaining between them.

This clonotype was recorded many times. The chain is built from TRBV11-1 and TRBJ2-3; D could derive from TRBD1 or TRBD2 (5 bases each). The V and J ends lost 1 base and 2 bases respectively, with 10 bases between them. The CDR3 extends over 15 amino acids. CDR1 and CDR2 (germline): SGHAT, FQDESV (reference sequence). The chain's CDR3 is CASSLGVGTTDTQYF. DNA of the CDR3: TGTGCCAGCAGCTTAGGAGTAGGGACCACAGATACGCAGTATTTT.

This clonotype has at least ten counts. This chain links TRBV12-3 or TRBV12-4 with TRBJ1-1; D is unresolved. CDR3 size: 13 residues. The V end was cut by 6 bases, the J end by 5 bases, with 13 bases between. CDR3 DNA sequence: TGTGCCAGCAGCCGAGGGCTCATGACTGAAGCTTTCTTT. Encoded protein: CASSRGLMTEAFF.

This clonotype came up many times. V and J are TRBV20-1 and TRBJ2-7; D uncertain. From germline, CDR1 is DFQATT and CDR2 SNEGSKA (reference sequence). Trimming cost V 3 bases and J 4 bases, with 16 bases left between them. The CDR3 runs to 14 residues. DNA for the CDR3: TGCAGTGCTAGCTCCTTAAGGTCCAATTACGAGCAGTACTTC. This translates into CSASSLRSNYEQYF.

There are many counts of this clonotype. This chain links TRBV24-1 with TRBJ2-1; perhaps TRBD1 as D (5 bases). Per germline, CDR1 KGHDR and CDR2 SFDVKD. This CDR3 has 14 residues. The V gene lost 4 bases and the J gene lost 1 base, with 7 bases spanning the gap. Written as DNA, the CDR3 is TGTGCCACCAGTGACGCAGGGTCCTACAATGAGCAGTTCTTC. Translation gives CATSDAGSYNEQFF.

This clonotype was picked up many times. The rearrangement uses TRBV5-1 and TRBJ1-2; D is possibly TRBD1 (6 bases). V gave up 0 bases and J gave up 8 bases, with 17 bases separating them. CDR3 size: 15 residues. Germline values: CDR1 SGHRS, CDR2 YFSETQ. The CDR3 bases are TGCGCCAGCAGCTTGGCCGGACAGCACCCGGCGGGCTACACCTTC. As protein: CASSLAGQHPAGYTF.